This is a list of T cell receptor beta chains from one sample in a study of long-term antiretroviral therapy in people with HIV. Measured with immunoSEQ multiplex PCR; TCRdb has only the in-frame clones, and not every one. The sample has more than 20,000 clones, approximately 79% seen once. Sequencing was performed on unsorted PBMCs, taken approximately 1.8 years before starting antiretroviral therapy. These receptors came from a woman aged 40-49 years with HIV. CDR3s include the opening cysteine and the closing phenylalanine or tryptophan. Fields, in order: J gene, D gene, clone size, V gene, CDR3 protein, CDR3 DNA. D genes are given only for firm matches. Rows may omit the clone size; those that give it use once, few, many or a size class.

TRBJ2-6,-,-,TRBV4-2,CASSQEPGINSGANVLTF,TGTGCCAGCAGCCAAGAACCGGGGATTAACTCTGGGGCCAACGTCCTGACTTTC
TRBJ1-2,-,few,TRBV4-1,CASSQEGRGASGYTF,TGCGCCAGCAGCCAAGAGGGAAGGGGAGCGAGTGGCTACACCTTC
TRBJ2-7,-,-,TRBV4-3,CASSQDGAGWNEQYF,TGCGCCAGCAGCCAAGATGGGGCAGGGTGGAACGAGCAGTACTTC
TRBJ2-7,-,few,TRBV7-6,CASSSLGQREQYF,TGTGCCAGCAGTTCGTTGGGTCAGCGCGAGCAGTACTTC
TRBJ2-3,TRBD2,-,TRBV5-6,CASSQQASGFTDTQYF,TGTGCCAGCAGCCAACAGGCTAGCGGGTTCACAGATACGCAGTATTTT
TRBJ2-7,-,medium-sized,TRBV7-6,CASSPGTAYNEQYF,TGTGCCAGCAGCCCTGGGACGGCATACAACGAGCAGTACTTC
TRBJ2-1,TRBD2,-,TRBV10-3,CAIPSKVSGGNEQFF,TGTGCCATCCCATCCAAGGTTTCGGGAGGCAATGAGCAGTTCTTC
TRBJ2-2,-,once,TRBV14,CASSQTAGELFF,TGTGCCAGCAGCCAGACGGCCGGGGAGCTGTTTTTT
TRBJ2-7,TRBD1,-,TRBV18,CASSPPIGQGALEQYF,TGTGCCAGCTCACCCCCGATCGGACAGGGGGCGCTTGAGCAGTACTTC
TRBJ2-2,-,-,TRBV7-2,CASSLDPSRAGELFF,TGTGCCAGCAGCTTAGATCCTAGCCGGGCCGGGGAGCTGTTTTTT
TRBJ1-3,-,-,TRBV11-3,CASSERGISGNTIYF,TGTGCCAGCAGCGAAAGAGGAATCTCTGGAAACACCATATATTTT
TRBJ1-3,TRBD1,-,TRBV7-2,CASSSGGIPRDTIYF,TGTGCCAGCAGCTCAGGGGGGATCCCTCGTGACACCATATATTTT